This T cell receptor (beta chain) came from a study of blood T cell repertoires in COVID-19. On the study more broadly: There were acute and convalescent COVID-19 samples, and they came from the United States, Italy and Spain. T cells, B-cell-depleted T cells, or PBMCs supplied cDNA or gDNA.

Authors' analysis steps: Cell counts per sample came from amplifying reference gene primers. The assay was immunoSEQ multiplex PCR, and TCRdb's table has in-frame clones only and misses some. V and J calls and clone size follow that table, whereas D and trimming were derived from the DNA. The table has 150,000 or so clones, 85% to 90% seen once. Seattle patients were enrolled during active infection and followed longitudinally. The receptor was isolated from a woman aged 70 to 79 with COVID-19, enrolled during active disease. The sample taken for sequencing was peripheral blood.

CDR3 region: CASSHHTGLSYEQYF. The DNA for the CDR3 is TGTGCCAGCAGTCATCACACAGGGTTATCCTACGAGCAGTACTTC. This chain connects TRBV28 to TRBJ2-7, with a tentative D call TRBD1 (6 bases). Trimming shortened V by 5 bases and J by 1 base, and 15 bases separated the two germline ends. CDR3 length: 15 amino acids. CDR1 MDHEN and CDR2 SYDVKM come from the germline V gene. Complete variable domain (other parts from reference TRBV28 and TRBJ2-7): DVKVTQSSRYLVKRTGEKVFLECVQDMDHENMFWYRQDPGLGLRLIYFSYDVKMKEKGDIPEGYSVSREKKERFSLILESASTNQTSMYLCASSHHTGLSYEQYFGPGTRLTVT.